These T cell receptor beta chains were read from a single sample in a study of vaccination and CD4 T cells after COVID-19. One entry per CDR3 protein results from TCRdb running MiXCR on the PCR reads. The table includes about 36,000 distinct CDR3 sequences, 36% detected once. The material was CD4+ T cells from blood, obtained about 7 months after SARS-CoV-2 vaccination. Receptor source: a human donor who had recovered from COVID-19. CDR3s include the opening cysteine and the closing phenylalanine or tryptophan. The D gene is left open where the match is weak. Only part of the rows carry a size: once, few, many, or a class if the clone is expanded.

TRBD1	TRBV29-1	TRBJ1-1	-	CSVHHGQAEAFF	TGCAGCGTCCACCACGGACAGGCTGAAGCTTTCTTT
-	TRBV5-8	TRBJ1-1	few	CASSLQRGTEAFF	TGTGCCAGCAGCTTACAACGGGGCACTGAAGCTTTCTTT
TRBD1	TRBV7-9	TRBJ2-1	once	CASSHTTGVIEQFF	TGTGCCAGCAGCCATACCACAGGGGTGATTGAGCAGTTCTTC
-	TRBV28	TRBJ1-1	-	CASSFRYTEAFF	TGTGCCAGCAGTTTCCGGTACACTGAAGCTTTCTTT
-	TRBV4-1	TRBJ1-5	-	CASSHRGGNQPQHF	TGCGCCAGCAGCCATCGTGGGGGGAATCAGCCCCAGCATTTT
-	TRBV19	TRBJ2-7	-	CASSRAGQSYEQYF	TGTGCCAGTAGTCGAGCGGGACAGTCCTACGAGCAGTACTTC
-	TRBV10-3	TRBJ1-1	-	CAISEPTLNTEAFF	TGTGCCATCAGTGAGCCCACATTGAACACTGAAGCTTTCTTT
-	TRBV6-5	TRBJ1-5	-	CASSYGSNQPQHF	TGTGCCAGCAGTTACGGTAGCAATCAGCCCCAGCATTTT
TRBD2	TRBV7-3	TRBJ2-1	-	CASSPGTSGRARQFF	TGTGCCAGCAGCCCCGGGACTAGCGGGAGGGCAAGGCAGTTCTTC
-	TRBV10-2	TRBJ1-5	-	CASSDPDKFNQPQHF	TGCGCCAGCAGTGACCCTGACAAATTCAATCAGCCCCAGCATTTT